Listed here are 8 T cell receptor beta chains from one sample, sequenced in a study of T-cell reconstitution after alpha-beta-depleted transplantation in children. Unique molecular identifiers tagged the TCRbeta library. One entry per CDR3 protein, called by TCRdb with MiXCR from the PCR reads. The sample has about 980,000 distinct CDR3 sequences, about 29% seen once; the top ten hold over 25%. Source: PBMCs, mostly from graft donor cells, taken 360 days after TCRalphabeta/CD19-depleted stem cell transplant. The source is a boy younger than two who had a stem cell transplant for SCID, so the T cells may come from the graft donor.

This clonotype was seen a few times. The genes are TRBV12-3 or TRBV12-4 and TRBJ1-2; TRBD1 aligns across 8 bases. Trimming at V came to 6 bases and at J to 7 bases, leaving 10 bases not matched to a gene. The CDR3 loop spans 14 amino acids. CDR3 protein: CASREDRVGRGYTF. The CDR3 DNA is TGTGCCAGCAGAGAGGACAGGGTGGGACGTGGCTACACCTTC.

The genes are TRBV11-2 and TRBJ2-7, with TRBD2 as a possible D gene (6 bases). The germline V and J ends were trimmed by 5 bases and 4 bases, with 18 bases remaining between them. The germline V gene encodes CDR1 SGHAT and CDR2 FQNNGV. The CDR3 loop spans 15 amino acids. CDR3 amino acids: CASSPARSGGYEQYF. The CDR3 DNA reads as TGTGCCAGCAGCCCAGCCCGGTCCGGAGGGTACGAGCAGTACTTC.

V is TRBV12-3 or TRBV12-4 and J is TRBJ1-3; D not resolved. Trimming stripped 5 bases from V and 15 bases from J, with 11 bases between. The CDR3 runs to 10 residues. The CDR3 DNA is TGTGCCAGCAGTCTTGACACCGCATATTTT. This sequence encodes CASSLDTAYF.

The chain employs TRBV29-1 and TRBJ2-4; D gene uncertain. There are 12 residues in the CDR3. The V end was cut by 4 bases, the J end by 0 bases, with 4 bases between. Per germline, CDR1 SQVTM and CDR2 ANQGSEA. CDR3 protein: CSVAVAKNIQYF. CDR3 sequence (DNA): TGCAGCGTTGCTGTAGCCAAAAACATTCAGTACTTC.

The chain carries TRBV12-3 or TRBV12-4 and TRBJ2-1; 8 bases line up with TRBD1. This CDR3 has 17 residues. Unmatched junction bases numbered 16, after V lost 5 bases and J lost 7 bases. CDR3 in DNA: TGTGCCAGCAGTCCCGCCCCTGGACAGGGTCGAGGGAATGAGCAGTTCTTC. Residues: CASSPAPGQGRGNEQFF.

The chain couples TRBV12-3 or TRBV12-4 to TRBJ1-3; D call uncertain. The germline V and J ends were trimmed by 3 bases and 2 bases, with 14 bases remaining between them. There are 16 residues in the CDR3. Here the CDR3 reads CASSFGQLGTGNTIYF. For the CDR3, the DNA is TGTGCCAGCAGTTTTGGGCAGCTCGGGACTGGAAACACCATATATTTT.

This clonotype was picked up a small number of times. The gene calls are TRBV7-6 and TRBJ2-3, with D unresolved. The CDR3 contains 14 residues. V gave up 5 bases and J gave up 0 bases, with 9 bases separating them. Germline V gene data show CDR1 as SGHVS and CDR2 as FNYEAQ. The CDR3 region has the DNA TGTGCCAGCAGCAACAAGCCTAGCACAGATACGCAGTATTTT. This sequence encodes CASSNKPSTDTQYF. Supplemented by reference TRBV7-6 and TRBJ2-3, the full variable domain reads GAGVSQSPRYKVTKRGQDVALRCDPISGHVSLYWYRQALGQGPEFLTYFNYEAQQDKSGLPNDRFSAERPEGSISTLTIQRTEQRDSAMYRCASSNKPSTDTQYFGPGTRLTVL.

The chain recombines TRBV28 with TRBJ1-6, with D possibly TRBD1 on 5 matching bases. The V and J ends lost 4 bases and 8 bases respectively, with 12 bases between them. Germline CDR1 MDHEN, CDR2 SYDVKM. The CDR3 consists of 14 residues. The DNA for the CDR3 is TGTGCCAGCAGTTACACAGGCTTATATTCACCCCTCCACTTT. Protein sequence: CASSYTGLYSPLHF.